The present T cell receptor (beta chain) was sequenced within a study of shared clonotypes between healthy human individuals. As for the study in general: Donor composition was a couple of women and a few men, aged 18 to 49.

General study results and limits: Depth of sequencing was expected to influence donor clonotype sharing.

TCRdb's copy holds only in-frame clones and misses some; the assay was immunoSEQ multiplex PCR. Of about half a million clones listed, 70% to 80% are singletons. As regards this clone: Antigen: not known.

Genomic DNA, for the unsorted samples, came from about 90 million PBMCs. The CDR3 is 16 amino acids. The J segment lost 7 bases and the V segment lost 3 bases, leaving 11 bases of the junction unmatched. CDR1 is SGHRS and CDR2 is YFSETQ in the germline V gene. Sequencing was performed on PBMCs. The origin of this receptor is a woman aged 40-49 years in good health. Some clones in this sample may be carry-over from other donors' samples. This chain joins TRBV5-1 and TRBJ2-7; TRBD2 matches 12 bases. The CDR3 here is CASSWRTSGDLWEQYF. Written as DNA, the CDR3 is TGCGCCAGCAGCTGGAGGACTAGCGGGGACCTTTGGGAGCAGTACTTC.